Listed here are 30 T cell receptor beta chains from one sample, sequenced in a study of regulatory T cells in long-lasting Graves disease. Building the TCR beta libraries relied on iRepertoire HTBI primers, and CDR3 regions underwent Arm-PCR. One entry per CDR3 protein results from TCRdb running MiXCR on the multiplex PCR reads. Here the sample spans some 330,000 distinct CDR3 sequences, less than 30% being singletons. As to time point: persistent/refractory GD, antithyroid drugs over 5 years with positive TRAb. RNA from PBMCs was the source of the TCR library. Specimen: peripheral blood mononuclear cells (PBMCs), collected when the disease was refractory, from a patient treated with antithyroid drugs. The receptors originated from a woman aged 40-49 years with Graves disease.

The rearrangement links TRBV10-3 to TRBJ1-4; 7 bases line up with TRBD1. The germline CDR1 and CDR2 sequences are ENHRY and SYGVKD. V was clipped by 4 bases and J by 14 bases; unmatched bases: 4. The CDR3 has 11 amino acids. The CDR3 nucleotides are TGTGCCATCAGTGCCGGGACAGAGCTGTTTTTT. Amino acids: CAISAGTELFF.

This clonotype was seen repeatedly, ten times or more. CDR3 sequence: CASSYQSNEKLFF. CDR3 in DNA: TGTGCCAGCAGTTACCAGTCTAATGAAAAACTGTTTTTT. The chain joins TRBV6-5 to TRBJ1-4; D is unresolved. The CDR3 totals 13 residues. Germline lookup yields CDR1 MNHEY and CDR2 SVGAGI. V lost 2 bases to trimming and J lost 3 bases, with 4 bases between them.

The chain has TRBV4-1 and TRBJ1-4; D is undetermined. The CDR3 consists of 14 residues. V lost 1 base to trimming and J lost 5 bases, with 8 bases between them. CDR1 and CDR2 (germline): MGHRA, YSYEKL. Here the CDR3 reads CASSQAPVNEKLFF. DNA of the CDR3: TGCGCCAGCAGCCAAGCACCGGTAAATGAAAAACTGTTTTTT.

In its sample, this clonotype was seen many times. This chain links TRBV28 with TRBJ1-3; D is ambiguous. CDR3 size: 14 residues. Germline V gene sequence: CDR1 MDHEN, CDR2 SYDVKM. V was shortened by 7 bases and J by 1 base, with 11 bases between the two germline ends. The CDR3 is CASTSLWSGNTIYF. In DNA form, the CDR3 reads TGTGCCAGCACCTCGTTATGGTCTGGAAACACCATATATTTT.

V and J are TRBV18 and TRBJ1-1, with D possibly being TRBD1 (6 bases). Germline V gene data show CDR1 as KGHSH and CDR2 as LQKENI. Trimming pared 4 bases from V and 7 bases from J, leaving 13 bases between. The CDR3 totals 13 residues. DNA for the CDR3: TGTGCCAGCTCACAACCTGACAGGAGTGAAGCTTTCTTT. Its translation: CASSQPDRSEAFF. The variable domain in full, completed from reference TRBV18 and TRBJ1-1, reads NAGVMQNPRHLVRRRGQEARLRCSPMKGHSHVYWYRQLPEEGLKFMVYLQKENIIDESGMPKERFSAEFPKEGPSILRIQQVVRGDSAAYFCASSQPDRSEAFFGQGTRLTVV.

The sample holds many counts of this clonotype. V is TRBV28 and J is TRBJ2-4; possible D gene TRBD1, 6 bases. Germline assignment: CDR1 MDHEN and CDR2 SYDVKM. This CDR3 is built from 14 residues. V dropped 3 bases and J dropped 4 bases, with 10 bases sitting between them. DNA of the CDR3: TGTGCCAGCAGTTTTTGGGACAAGAAAAACATTCAGTACTTC. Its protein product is CASSFWDKKNIQYF. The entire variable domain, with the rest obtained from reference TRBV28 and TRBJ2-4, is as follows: DVKVTQSSRYLVKRTGEKVFLECVQDMDHENMFWYRQDPGLGLRLIYFSYDVKMKEKGDIPEGYSVSREKKERFSLILESASTNQTSMYLCASSFWDKKNIQYFGAGTRLSVL.

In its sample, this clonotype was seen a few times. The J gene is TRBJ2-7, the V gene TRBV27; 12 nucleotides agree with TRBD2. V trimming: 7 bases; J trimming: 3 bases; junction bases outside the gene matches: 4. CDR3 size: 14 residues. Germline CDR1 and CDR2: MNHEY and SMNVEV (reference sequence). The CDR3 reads CASTRTSGNYEQYF. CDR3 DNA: TGTGCCAGCACCAGGACTAGCGGGAACTACGAGCAGTACTTC.

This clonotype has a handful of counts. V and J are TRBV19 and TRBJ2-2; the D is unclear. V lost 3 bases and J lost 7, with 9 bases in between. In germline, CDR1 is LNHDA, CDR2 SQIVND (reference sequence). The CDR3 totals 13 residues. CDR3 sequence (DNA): TGTGCCAGTAGTATCGACTGGGGCGGGGAGCTGTTTTTT. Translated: CASSIDWGGELFF. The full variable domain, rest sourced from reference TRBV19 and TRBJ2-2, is DGGITQSPKYLFRKEGQNVTLSCEQNLNHDAMYWYRQDPGQGLRLIYYSQIVNDFQKGDIAEGYSVSREKKESFPLTVTSAQKNPTAFYLCASSIDWGGELFFGEGSRLTVL.

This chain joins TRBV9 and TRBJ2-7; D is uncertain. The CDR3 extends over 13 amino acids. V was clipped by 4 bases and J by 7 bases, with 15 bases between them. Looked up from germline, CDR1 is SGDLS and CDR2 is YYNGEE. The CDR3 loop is CASSPGRMREQYF. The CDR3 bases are TGTGCCAGCAGCCCCGGGCGGATGAGGGAGCAGTACTTC.

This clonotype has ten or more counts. The DNA for the CDR3 is TGTGCCAGCAGTCCTACTAGCCCAAACATTCAGTACTTC. This codes for CASSPTSPNIQYF. The chain employs TRBV28 and TRBJ2-4; a weak D match, TRBD2 (6 bases). The V end lost 5 bases, the J end lost 6 bases, and 11 bases lay between the germline ends. The CDR3 extends over 13 amino acids. CDR1 is MDHEN, CDR2 SYDVKM, per germline.

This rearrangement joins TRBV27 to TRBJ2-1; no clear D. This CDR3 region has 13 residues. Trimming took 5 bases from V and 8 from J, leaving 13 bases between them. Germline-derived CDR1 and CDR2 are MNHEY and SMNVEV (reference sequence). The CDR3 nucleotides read TGTGCCAGCAGTCCACCCCTAGAAGATGAGCAGTTCTTC. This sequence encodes CASSPPLEDEQFF.

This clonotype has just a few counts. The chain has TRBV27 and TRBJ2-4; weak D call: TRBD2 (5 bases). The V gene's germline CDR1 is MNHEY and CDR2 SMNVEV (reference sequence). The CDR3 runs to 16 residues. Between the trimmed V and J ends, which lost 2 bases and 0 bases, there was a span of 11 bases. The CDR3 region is CASSLEGSLAKNIQYF. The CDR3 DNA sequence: TGTGCCAGCAGTTTAGAGGGCAGCCTAGCCAAAAACATTCAGTACTTC.

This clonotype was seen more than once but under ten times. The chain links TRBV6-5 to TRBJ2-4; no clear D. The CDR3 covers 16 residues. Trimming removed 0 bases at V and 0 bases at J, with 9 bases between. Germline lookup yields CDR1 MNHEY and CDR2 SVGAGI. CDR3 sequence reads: CASSYSRELAKNIQYF. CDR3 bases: TGTGCCAGCAGTTACTCGAGAGAGCTAGCCAAAAACATTCAGTACTTC.

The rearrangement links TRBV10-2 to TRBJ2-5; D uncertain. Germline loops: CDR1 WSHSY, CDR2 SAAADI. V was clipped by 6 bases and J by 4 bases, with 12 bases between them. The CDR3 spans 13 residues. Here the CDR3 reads CASSSLVRETQYF. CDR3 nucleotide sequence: TGCGCCAGCAGCTCCCTAGTGCGAGAGACCCAGTACTTC.

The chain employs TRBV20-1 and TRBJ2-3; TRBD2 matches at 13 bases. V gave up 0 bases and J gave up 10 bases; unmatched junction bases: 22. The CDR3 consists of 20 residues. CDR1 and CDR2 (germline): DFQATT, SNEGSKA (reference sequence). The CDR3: CSARDLGLAGAHRIVGAQYF. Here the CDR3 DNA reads TGCAGTGCTAGAGATCTAGGACTAGCGGGAGCGCACAGGATCGTAGGTGCGCAGTATTTT.

Here the CDR3 reads CSARDGQASTGELFF. For the CDR3, the DNA is TGCAGTGCTAGAGATGGACAGGCCTCCACCGGGGAGCTGTTTTTT. The rearrangement joins TRBV20-1 to TRBJ2-2; 7 bases line up with TRBD1. Germline CDR1 and CDR2: DFQATT and SNEGSKA (reference sequence). Trimming removed 0 bases from V and 4 bases from J; junction bases left unmatched: 5. The CDR3 spans 15 residues.

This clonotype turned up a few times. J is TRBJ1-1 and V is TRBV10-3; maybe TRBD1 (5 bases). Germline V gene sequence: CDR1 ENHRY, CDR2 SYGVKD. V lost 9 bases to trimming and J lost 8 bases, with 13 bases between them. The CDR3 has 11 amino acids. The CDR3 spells CAIRGVREAFF. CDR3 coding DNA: TGTGCCATTCGGGGGGTGAGAGAAGCTTTCTTT.

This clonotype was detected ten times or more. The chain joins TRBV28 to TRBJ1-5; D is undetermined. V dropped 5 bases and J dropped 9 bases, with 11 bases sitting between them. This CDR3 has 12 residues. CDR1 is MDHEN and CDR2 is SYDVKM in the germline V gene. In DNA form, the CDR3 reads TGTGCCAGCAGTACCCCAATAGGGCCCCAGCATTTT. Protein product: CASSTPIGPQHF.

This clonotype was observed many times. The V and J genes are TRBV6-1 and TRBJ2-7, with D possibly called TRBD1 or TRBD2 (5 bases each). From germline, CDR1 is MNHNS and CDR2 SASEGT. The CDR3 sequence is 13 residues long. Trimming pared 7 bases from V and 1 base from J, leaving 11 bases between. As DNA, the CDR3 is TGTGCCAGCACGGAGGACATATCCTACGAGCAGTACTTC. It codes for CASTEDISYEQYF.

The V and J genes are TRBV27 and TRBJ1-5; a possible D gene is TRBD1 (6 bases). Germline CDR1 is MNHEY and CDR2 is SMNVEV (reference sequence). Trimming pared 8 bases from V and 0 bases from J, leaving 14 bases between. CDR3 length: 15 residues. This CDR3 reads CASRLGQISNQPQHF. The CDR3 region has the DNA TGTGCCAGCCGATTAGGACAGATTAGCAATCAGCCCCAGCATTTT.

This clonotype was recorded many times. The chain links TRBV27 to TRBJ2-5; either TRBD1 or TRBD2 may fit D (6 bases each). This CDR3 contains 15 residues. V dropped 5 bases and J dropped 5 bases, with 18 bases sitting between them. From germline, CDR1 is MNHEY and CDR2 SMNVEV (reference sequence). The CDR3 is CASSARPGDWETQYF. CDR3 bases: TGTGCCAGCAGTGCCCGTCCAGGGGACTGGGAGACCCAGTACTTC.

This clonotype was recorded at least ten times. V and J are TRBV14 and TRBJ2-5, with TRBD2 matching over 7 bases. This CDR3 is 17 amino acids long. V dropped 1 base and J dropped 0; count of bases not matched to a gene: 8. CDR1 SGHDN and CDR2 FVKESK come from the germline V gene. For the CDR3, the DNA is TGTGCCAGCAGCCAAGTGCTAGCGGCCAAGTACCAAGAGACCCAGTACTTC. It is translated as CASSQVLAAKYQETQYF.

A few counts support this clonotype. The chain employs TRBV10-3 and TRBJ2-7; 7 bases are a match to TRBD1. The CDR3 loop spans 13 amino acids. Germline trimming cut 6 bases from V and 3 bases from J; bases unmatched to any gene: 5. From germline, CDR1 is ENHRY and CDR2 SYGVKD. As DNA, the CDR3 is TGTGCCATCAGCGGGACAGATTACTACGAGCAGTACTTC. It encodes CAISGTDYYEQYF.

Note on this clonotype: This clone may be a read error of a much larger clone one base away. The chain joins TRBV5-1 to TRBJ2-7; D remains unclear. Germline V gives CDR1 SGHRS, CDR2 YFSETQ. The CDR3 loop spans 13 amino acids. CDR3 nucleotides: TGCGCCAGCAGCTTGAATGACCGCCGCGAGCGGTACTTC. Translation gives CASSLNDRRERYF.

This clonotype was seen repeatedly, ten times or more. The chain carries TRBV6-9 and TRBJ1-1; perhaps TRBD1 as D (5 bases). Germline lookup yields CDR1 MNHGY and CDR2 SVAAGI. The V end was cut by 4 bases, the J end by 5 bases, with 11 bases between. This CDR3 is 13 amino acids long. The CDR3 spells CASSSGLRTEAFF. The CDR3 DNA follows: TGTGCCAGCAGTTCAGGGTTACGAACTGAAGCTTTCTTT.

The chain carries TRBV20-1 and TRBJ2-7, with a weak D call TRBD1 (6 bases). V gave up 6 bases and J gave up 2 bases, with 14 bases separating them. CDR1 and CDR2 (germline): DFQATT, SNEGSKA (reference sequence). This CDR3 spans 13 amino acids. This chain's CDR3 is CSAEAPGAYEQYF. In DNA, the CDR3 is TGCAGTGCGGAAGCGCCAGGGGCCTACGAGCAGTACTTC.

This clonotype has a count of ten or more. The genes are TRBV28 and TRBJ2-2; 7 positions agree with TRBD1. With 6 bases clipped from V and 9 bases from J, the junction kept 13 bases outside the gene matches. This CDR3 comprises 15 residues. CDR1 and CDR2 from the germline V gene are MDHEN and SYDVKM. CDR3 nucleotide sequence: TGTGCCAGCAGAACTTTGACAGGGTGGGACCGGGAGCTGTTTTTT. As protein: CASRTLTGWDRELFF. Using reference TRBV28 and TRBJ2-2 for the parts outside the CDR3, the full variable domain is DVKVTQSSRYLVKRTGEKVFLECVQDMDHENMFWYRQDPGLGLRLIYFSYDVKMKEKGDIPEGYSVSREKKERFSLILESASTNQTSMYLCASRTLTGWDRELFFGEGSRLTVL.

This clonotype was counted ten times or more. DNA for the CDR3: TGTGCCAGCAGTCCACGACAGGGGGTATATGGCTACACCTTC. This encodes CASSPRQGVYGYTF. The chain couples TRBV6-1 to TRBJ1-2; 9 positions agree with TRBD1. The CDR3 consists of 14 residues. Trimming at V came to 5 bases and at J to 5 bases, leaving 6 bases not matched to a gene. CDR1 and CDR2 from the germline V gene are MNHNS and SASEGT.

The CDR3 here is CASSSLANEQYF. CDR3 coding DNA: TGTGCCAGCAGTTCCCTCGCAAACGAGCAGTACTTC. The chain couples TRBV27 to TRBJ2-7; no reliable D call. The V end was cut by 4 bases, the J end by 5 bases, with 9 bases between. This CDR3 is 12 amino acids long. Germline V CDR1 and CDR2: MNHEY, SMNVEV (reference sequence).

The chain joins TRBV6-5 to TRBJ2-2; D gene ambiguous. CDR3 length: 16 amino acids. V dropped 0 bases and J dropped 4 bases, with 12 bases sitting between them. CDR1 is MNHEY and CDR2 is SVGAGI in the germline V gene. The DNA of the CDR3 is TGTGCCAGCAGTTACTCCTGGGGTATAGGCACCGGGGAGCTGTTTTTT. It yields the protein CASSYSWGIGTGELFF.